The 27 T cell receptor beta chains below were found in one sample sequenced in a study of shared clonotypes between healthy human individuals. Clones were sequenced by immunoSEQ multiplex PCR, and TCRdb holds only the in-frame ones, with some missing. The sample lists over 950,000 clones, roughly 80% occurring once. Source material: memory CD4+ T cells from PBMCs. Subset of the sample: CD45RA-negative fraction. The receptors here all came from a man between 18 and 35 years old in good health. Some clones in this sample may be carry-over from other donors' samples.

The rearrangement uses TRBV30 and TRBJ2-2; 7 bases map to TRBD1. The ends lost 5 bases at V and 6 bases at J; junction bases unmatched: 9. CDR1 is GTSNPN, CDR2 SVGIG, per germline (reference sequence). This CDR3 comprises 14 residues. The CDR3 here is CAWGDRVWSGELFF. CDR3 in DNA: TGTGCCTGGGGAGACAGGGTTTGGTCCGGGGAGCTGTTTTTT. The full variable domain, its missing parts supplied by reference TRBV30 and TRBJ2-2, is SQTIHQWPATLVQPVGSPLSLECTVEGTSNPNLYWYRQAAGRGLQLLFYSVGIGQISSEVPQNLSASRPQDRQFILSSKKLLLSDSGFYLCAWGDRVWSGELFFGEGSRLTVL.

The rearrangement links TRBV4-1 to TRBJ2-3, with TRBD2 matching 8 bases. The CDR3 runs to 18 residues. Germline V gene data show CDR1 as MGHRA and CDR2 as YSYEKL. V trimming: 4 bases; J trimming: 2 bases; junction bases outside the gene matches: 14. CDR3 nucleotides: TGCGCCAGCAGCCTGATTCCTTTAGCGGGGATGACCACAGATACGCAGTATTTT. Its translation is CASSLIPLAGMTTDTQYF.

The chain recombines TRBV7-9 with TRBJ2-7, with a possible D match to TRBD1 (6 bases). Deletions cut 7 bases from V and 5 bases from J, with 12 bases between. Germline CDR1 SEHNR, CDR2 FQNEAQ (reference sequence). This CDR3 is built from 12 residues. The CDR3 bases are TGTGCCAGCAATGAAGAGGGGGACGAGCAGTACTTC. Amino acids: CASNEEGDEQYF.

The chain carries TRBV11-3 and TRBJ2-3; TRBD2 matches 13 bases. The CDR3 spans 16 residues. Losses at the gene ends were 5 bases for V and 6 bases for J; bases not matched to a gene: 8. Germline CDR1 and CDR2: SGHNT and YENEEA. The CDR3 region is CASSQGLAGAVDTQYF. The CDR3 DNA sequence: TGTGCCAGCAGCCAAGGACTAGCGGGAGCGGTGGATACGCAGTATTTT. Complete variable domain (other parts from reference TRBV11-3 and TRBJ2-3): EAGVVQSPRYKIIEKKQPVAFWCNPISGHNTLYWYLQNLGQGPELLIRYENEEAVDDSQLPKDRFSAERLKGVDSTLKIQPAELGDSAVYLCASSQGLAGAVDTQYFGPGTRLTVL.

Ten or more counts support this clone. The CDR3 is CASSVVQNQPQHF. The DNA of the CDR3 is TGTGCCAGCAGTGTCGTACAGAATCAGCCCCAGCATTTT. V is TRBV6-1 and J is TRBJ1-5; D not certain. This CDR3 region has 13 residues. Per the germline V gene, CDR1 is MNHNS and CDR2 is SASEGT. V was clipped by 4 bases and J by 4 bases, with 8 bases between them.

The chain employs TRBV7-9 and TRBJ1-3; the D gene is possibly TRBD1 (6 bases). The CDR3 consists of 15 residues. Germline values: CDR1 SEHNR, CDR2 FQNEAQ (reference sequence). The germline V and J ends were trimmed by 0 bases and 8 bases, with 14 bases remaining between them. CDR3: CASSLARAGEDTIYF. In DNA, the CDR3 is TGTGCCAGCAGCTTAGCGCGGGCAGGGGAGGACACCATATATTTT.

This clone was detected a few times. The CDR3 bases are TGTGCCAGCAGTTTATCCCGTCACAGAACCTCGAACACTGAAGCTTTCTTT. Its protein is CASSLSRHRTSNTEAFF. This chain links TRBV28 with TRBJ1-1, with no clear D. This CDR3 spans 17 amino acids. CDR1 MDHEN and CDR2 SYDVKM come from the germline V gene. Trimming pared 1 base from V and 1 base from J, leaving 16 bases between.

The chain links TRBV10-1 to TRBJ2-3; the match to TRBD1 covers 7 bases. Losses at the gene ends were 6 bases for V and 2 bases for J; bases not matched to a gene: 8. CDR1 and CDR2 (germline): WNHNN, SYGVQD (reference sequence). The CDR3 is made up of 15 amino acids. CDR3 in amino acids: CASSTGTEHTDTQYF. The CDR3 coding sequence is TGCGCCAGCAGCACCGGGACAGAACACACAGATACGCAGTATTTT.

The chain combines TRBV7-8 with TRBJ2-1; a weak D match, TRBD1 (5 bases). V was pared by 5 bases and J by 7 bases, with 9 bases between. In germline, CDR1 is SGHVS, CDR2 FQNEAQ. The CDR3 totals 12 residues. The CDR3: CASSPRQNEQFF. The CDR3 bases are TGTGCCAGCAGCCCCCGACAGAATGAGCAGTTCTTC.

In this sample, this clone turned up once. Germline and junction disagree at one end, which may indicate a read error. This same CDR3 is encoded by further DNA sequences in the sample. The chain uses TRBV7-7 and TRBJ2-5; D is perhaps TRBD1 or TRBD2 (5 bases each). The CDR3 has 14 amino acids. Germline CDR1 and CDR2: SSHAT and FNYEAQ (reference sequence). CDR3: CASSLGTGQETQYF. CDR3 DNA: TGTGCTAGCAGCTTAGGGACGGGACAAGAGACCCAGTACTTC.

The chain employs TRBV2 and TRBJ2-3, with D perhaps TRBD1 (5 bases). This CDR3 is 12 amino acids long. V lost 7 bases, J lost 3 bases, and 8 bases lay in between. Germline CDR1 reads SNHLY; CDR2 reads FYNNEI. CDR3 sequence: CASIRVTDTQYF. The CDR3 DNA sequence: TGTGCCAGCATCAGGGTGACAGATACGCAGTATTTT.

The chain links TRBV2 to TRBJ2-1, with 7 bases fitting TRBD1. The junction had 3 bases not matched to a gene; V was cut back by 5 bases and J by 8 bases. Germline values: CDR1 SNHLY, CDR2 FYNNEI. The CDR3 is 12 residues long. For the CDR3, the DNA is TGTGCCAGCAGTTATACAGGGGATGAGCAGTTCTTC. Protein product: CASSYTGDEQFF.

This CDR3 is CASSFRIRDGQPTF. The CDR3 nucleotides are TGTGCCAGCAGTTTTCGAATACGGGACGGCCAGCCCACCTTC. The genes are TRBV28 and TRBJ1-2; tentatively, D is TRBD1 (5 bases). The germline V gene has CDR1 MDHEN and CDR2 SYDVKM. V was trimmed by 3 bases and J by 13 bases, leaving 21 bases between them. CDR3 size: 14 residues.

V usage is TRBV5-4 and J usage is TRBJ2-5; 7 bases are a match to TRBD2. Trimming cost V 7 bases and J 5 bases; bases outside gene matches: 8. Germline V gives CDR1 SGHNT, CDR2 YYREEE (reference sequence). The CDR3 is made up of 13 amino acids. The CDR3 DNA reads TGTGCCAGCGGGGGGGAGGGACTGGAGACCCAGTACTTC. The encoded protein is CASGGEGLETQYF.

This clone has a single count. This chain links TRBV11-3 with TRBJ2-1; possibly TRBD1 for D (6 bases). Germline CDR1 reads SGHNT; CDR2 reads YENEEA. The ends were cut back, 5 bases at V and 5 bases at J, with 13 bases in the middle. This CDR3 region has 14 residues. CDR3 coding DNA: TGTGCCAGCAGCCAGGACAGTGTGCACAATGAGCAGTTCTTC. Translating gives CASSQDSVHNEQFF.

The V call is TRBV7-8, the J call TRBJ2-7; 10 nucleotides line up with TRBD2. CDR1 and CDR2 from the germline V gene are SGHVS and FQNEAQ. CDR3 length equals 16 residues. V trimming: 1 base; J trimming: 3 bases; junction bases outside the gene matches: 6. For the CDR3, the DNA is TGTGCCAGCAGCTTAGGAGGGGTAGCGGGAGGCTACGAGCAGTACTTC. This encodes CASSLGGVAGGYEQYF. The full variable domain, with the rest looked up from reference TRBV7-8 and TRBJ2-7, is GAGVSQSPRYKVAKRGQDVALRCDPISGHVSLFWYQQALGQGPEFLTYFQNEAQLDKSGLPSDRFFAERPEGSVSTLKIQRTQQEDSAVYLCASSLGGVAGGYEQYFGPGTRLTVT.

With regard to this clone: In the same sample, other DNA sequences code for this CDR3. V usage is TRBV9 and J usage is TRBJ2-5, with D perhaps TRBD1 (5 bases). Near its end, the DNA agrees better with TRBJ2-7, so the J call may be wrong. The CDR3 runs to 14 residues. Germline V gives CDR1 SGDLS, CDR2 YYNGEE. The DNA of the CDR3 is TGTGCCAGCAGCGTATCGACAGCCTCCTACGAGCAGTACTTC. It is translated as CASSVSTASYEQYF.

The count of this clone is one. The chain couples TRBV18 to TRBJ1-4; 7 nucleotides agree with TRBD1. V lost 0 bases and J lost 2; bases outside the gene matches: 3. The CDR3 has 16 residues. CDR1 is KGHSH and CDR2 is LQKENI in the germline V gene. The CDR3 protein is CASSPPQTGTNEKLFF. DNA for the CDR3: TGTGCCAGCTCACCACCCCAGACAGGGACTAATGAAAAACTGTTTTTT.

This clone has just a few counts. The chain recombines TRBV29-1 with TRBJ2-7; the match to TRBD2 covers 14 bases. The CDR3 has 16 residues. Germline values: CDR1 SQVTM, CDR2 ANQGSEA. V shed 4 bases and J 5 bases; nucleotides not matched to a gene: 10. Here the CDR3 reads CSVVGLAGANSHEQYF. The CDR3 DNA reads TGCAGCGTTGTGGGACTAGCGGGAGCGAATTCCCACGAGCAGTACTTC.

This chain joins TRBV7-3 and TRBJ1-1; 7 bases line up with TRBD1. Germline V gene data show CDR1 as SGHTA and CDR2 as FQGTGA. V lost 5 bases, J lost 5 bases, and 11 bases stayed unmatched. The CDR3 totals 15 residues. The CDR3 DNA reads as TGTGCCAGCAGCATGGTTGGAGGGGGCTTAACTGAAGCTTTCTTT. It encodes CASSMVGGGLTEAFF.

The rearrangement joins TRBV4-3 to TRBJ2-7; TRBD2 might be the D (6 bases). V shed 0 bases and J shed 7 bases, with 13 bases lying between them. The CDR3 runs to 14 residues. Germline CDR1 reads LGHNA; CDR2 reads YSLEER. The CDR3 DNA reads TGCGCCAGCAGCCAAGATTGGGGCGGGGTGGAGCAGTACTTC. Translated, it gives CASSQDWGGVEQYF.

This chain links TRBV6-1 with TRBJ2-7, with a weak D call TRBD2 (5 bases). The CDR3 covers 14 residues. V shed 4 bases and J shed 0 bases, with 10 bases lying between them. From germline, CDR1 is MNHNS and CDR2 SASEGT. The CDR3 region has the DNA TGTGCCAGCAGTGTTCGGGGTTTCTCCTACGAGCAGTACTTC. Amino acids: CASSVRGFSYEQYF.

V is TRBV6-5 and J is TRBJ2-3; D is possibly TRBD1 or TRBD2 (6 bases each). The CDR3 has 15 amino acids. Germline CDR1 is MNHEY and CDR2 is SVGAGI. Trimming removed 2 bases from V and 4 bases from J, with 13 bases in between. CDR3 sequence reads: CASSYGGRWADTQYF. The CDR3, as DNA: TGTGCCAGCAGTTACGGGGGGCGGTGGGCAGATACGCAGTATTTT.

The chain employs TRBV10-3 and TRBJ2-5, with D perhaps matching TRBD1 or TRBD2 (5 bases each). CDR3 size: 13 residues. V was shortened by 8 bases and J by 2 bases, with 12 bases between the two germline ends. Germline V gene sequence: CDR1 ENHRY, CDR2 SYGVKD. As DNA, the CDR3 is TGTGCCATCGGGGACGGAATGCAAGAGACCCAGTACTTC. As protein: CAIGDGMQETQYF.

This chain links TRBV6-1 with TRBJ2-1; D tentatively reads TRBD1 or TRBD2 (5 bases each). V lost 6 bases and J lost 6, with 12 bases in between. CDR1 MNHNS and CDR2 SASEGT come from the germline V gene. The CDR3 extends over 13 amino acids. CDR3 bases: TGTGCCAGCAGCCGGGACCTTGGCAATGAGCAGTTCTTC. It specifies CASSRDLGNEQFF.

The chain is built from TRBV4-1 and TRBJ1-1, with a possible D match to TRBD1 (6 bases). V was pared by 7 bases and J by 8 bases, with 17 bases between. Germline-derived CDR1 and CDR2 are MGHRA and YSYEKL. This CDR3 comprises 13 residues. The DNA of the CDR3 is TGCGCCAGCACCTTCGACAGGCGGTCCGAAGCTTTCTTT. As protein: CASTFDRRSEAFF.

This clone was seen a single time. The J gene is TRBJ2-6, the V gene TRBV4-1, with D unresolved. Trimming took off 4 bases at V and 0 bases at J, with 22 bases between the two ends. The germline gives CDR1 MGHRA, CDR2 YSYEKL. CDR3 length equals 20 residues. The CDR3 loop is CASSLLRIGLTDSGANVLTF. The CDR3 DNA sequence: TGCGCCAGCAGCCTGCTCCGCATTGGCTTGACCGACTCTGGGGCCAACGTCCTGACTTTC.